This entry lists 30 T cell receptor beta chains sequenced from one sample in a study of blood T cell repertoires in COVID-19. TCRdb's table, derived via immunoSEQ multiplex PCR, lists solely in-frame clones and lacks some. The top ten clones hold about three fifths of a sample with 20,000 to 25,000 clones, roughly 80% of them seen once. Sequencing was done on a sample of peripheral blood. Receptors originate from an elderly woman with acute or convalescent COVID-19.

This clone was detected many times. The chain employs TRBV23-1 and TRBJ1-5; 8 bases agree with TRBD1. TRBV23-1 is recorded as an ORF, its role being uncertain. The CDR3 spans 16 residues. The V and J ends lost 7 bases and 0 bases, in that order; junction bases with no gene match: 8. The CDR3 sequence is CASTPQQGDSNQPQHF. CDR3 DNA: TGCGCCAGCACTCCCCAACAGGGGGATAGCAATCAGCCCCAGCATTTT.

This chain joins TRBV11-2 and TRBJ1-2, with 7 bases identical to TRBD1. V dropped 0 bases and J dropped 7; count of bases not matched to a gene: 8. From germline, CDR1 is SGHAT and CDR2 FQNNGV. This CDR3 spans 15 amino acids. In DNA form, the CDR3 reads TGTGCCAGCAGCTTAGACGGACAGGTTTACAGTGGCTACACCTTC. It is translated as CASSLDGQVYSGYTF.

This clone has just a few counts. The chain couples TRBV19 to TRBJ1-2; TRBD1 aligns across 8 bases. Per germline, CDR1 LNHDA and CDR2 SQIVND (reference sequence). This CDR3 spans 15 amino acids. The ends lost 5 bases at V and 4 bases at J; junction bases unmatched: 9. The CDR3 is CASSPTGGKGYGYTF. CDR3 DNA: TGTGCCAGTAGTCCTACAGGGGGTAAGGGCTATGGCTACACCTTC.

The chain combines TRBV3-1 (or the pseudogene TRBV3-2) with TRBJ1-4; tentatively, D is TRBD1 (5 bases). The CDR3 has 15 amino acids. CDR1 and CDR2 from the germline V gene are LGHDT and YNNKEL (reference sequence). Deletions cut 0 bases from V and 6 bases from J, with 11 bases between. The CDR3 loop reads CASSQEQVPDEKLFF. The DNA of the CDR3 is TGTGCCAGCAGCCAAGAACAGGTTCCCGATGAAAAACTGTTTTTT.

V and J are TRBV2 and TRBJ2-3; D is unresolved. Germline CDR1 reads SNHLY; CDR2 reads FYNNEI. The CDR3 has 10 residues. V was shortened by 6 bases and J by 7 bases, with 5 bases between the two germline ends. Written as DNA, the CDR3 is TGTGCCAGCAGGACAAATACGCAGTATTTT. Translation gives CASRTNTQYF. Full variable domain (missing parts from reference TRBV2 and TRBJ2-3): EPEVTQTPSHQVTQMGQEVILRCVPISNHLYFYWYRQILGQKVEFLVSFYNNEISEKSEIFDDQFSVERPDGSNFTLKIRSTKLEDSAMYFCASRTNTQYFGPGTRLTVL.

V is TRBV29-1 and J is TRBJ2-7, with TRBD2 identical over 11 bases. The length of the CDR3 is 14 residues. Germline lookup yields CDR1 SQVTM and CDR2 ANQGSEA. The V and J ends lost 6 bases and 3 bases, in that order; junction bases with no gene match: 7. In nucleotides, the CDR3 is TGCAGCGTGCAGGGGACTAGCGGCCTCTACGAGCAGTACTTC. This codes for CSVQGTSGLYEQYF.

This clone was seen a few times. The chain carries TRBV7-2 and TRBJ1-3, with TRBD1 matching over 8 bases. This CDR3 spans 13 amino acids. The germline V gene has CDR1 SGHTA and CDR2 FQGNSA. After removal of 5 bases from V and 7 bases from J, the junction contained 4 bases not matched to a gene. The CDR3 here is CASSRTGTNTIYF. CDR3 coding DNA: TGTGCCAGCAGCCGGACAGGGACGAACACCATATATTTT.

The chain carries TRBV5-1 and TRBJ2-7; 8 bases agree with TRBD1. Looked up from germline, CDR1 is SGHRS and CDR2 is YFSETQ. Trimming removed 2 bases from V and 4 bases from J; junction bases left unmatched: 8. This CDR3 region has 15 residues. CDR3 sequence (DNA): TGCGCCAGCAGCTTAGCCCAGGGGGCCCAATACGAGCAGTACTTC. It yields the protein CASSLAQGAQYEQYF.

This clone has just a few counts. The rearrangement uses TRBV29-1 and TRBJ1-2, with TRBD1 as a possible D gene (6 bases). CDR3 size: 15 residues. The ends were cut back, 3 bases at V and 2 bases at J, with 16 bases in the middle. Looked up from germline, CDR1 is SQVTM and CDR2 is ANQGSEA. This chain's CDR3 is CSVDQGRAANYGYTF. In nucleotides, the CDR3 is TGCAGCGTTGATCAGGGGAGGGCAGCCAACTATGGCTACACCTTC.

The chain combines TRBV14 with TRBJ2-7; TRBD1 aligns across 7 bases. The CDR3 loop spans 15 amino acids. Germline-derived CDR1 and CDR2 are SGHDN and FVKESK. The V segment lost 8 bases and the J segment 6 bases; nucleotides outside the gene matches: 16. CDR3 sequence reads: CASHRPGTVPCEQYF. CDR3 DNA sequence: TGTGCCAGCCATCGGCCGGGGACAGTGCCCTGCGAGCAGTACTTC.

This chain links TRBV15 with TRBJ1-5; the D gene is possibly TRBD1 (5 bases). The germline V gene encodes CDR1 LNHNV and CDR2 YYDKDF (reference sequence). Trimming removed 5 bases from V and 5 bases from J, with 10 bases in between. There are 13 residues in the CDR3. This CDR3 reads CATSLQGDQPQHF. CDR3 in DNA: TGTGCCACCAGCCTTCAGGGCGATCAGCCCCAGCATTTT.

This chain connects TRBV5-4 to TRBJ1-2; a weak D match, TRBD1 (5 bases). The germline V gene has CDR1 SGHNT and CDR2 YYREEE (reference sequence). This CDR3 comprises 15 residues. V lost 0 bases, J lost 7 bases, and 16 bases lay in between. The DNA for the CDR3 is TGTGCCAGCAGCTTGGCTGCAGGGAATTTGGGTGGCTACACCTTC. Translation: CASSLAAGNLGGYTF.

The CDR3 bases are TGTGCCAGCAGCTTAGGGAGTACAGGGAACTATGGCTACACCTTC. Its protein product is CASSLGSTGNYGYTF. The rearrangement joins TRBV11-2 to TRBJ1-2; D is perhaps TRBD1 (6 bases). Germline V gives CDR1 SGHAT, CDR2 FQNNGV. Between the trimmed V and J ends, which lost 1 base and 2 bases, there was a span of 11 bases. The CDR3 has 15 amino acids.

The chain employs TRBV4-2 and TRBJ1-4; TRBD1 matches at 8 bases. The germline V gene encodes CDR1 LGHNA and CDR2 YNFKEQ. The V gene end was trimmed by 0 bases and the J gene end by 7 bases; junction bases not matched to a gene: 4. The CDR3 runs 15 residues. The chain's CDR3 is CASSQEPGGFEKLFF. CDR3 coding DNA: TGTGCCAGCAGCCAAGAACCAGGGGGCTTTGAAAAACTGTTTTTT.

The rearrangement links TRBV6-6 to TRBJ1-4; D not certain. In germline, CDR1 is MNHNY, CDR2 SVGAGI (reference sequence). V was cut by 0 bases and J by 8 bases, with 13 bases left in between. CDR3 length: 15 amino acids. The CDR3, as DNA: TGTGCCAGCAGTTACTCGGTTCCGCCTGGCGAAAAACTGTTTTTT. It is translated as CASSYSVPPGEKLFF.

J is TRBJ1-2 and V is TRBV5-1, with D maybe TRBD1 (5 bases). The CDR3 runs 14 residues. V was pared by 4 bases and J by 1 base, with 11 bases between. CDR1 is SGHRS and CDR2 is YFSETQ in the germline V gene. CDR3 amino acids: CASSPTTVNYGYTF. CDR3 sequence (DNA): TGCGCCAGCAGCCCCACGACAGTTAACTATGGCTACACCTTC.

The chain joins TRBV3-1 (or the pseudogene TRBV3-2) to TRBJ2-7; TRBD1 matches 8 bases. V lost 4 bases, J lost 8 bases, and 10 bases stayed unmatched. CDR3 size: 14 residues. Germline V gene sequence: CDR1 LGHDT, CDR2 YNNKEL (reference sequence). The CDR3 DNA is TGTGCCAGCAGCCGGGACAGGACCGAGGTGAAGCAGTACTTC. Protein product: CASSRDRTEVKQYF.

J is TRBJ1-5 and V is TRBV24-1; no clear D. Germline V gene lookup returns CDR1 KGHDR and CDR2 SFDVKD. V lost 3 bases to trimming and J lost 6 bases, with 11 bases between them. CDR3 length: 14 residues. CDR3 amino acids: CATSDGRGSQPQHF. The CDR3 bases are TGTGCCACCAGTGATGGACGAGGGAGTCAGCCCCAGCATTTT.

This clone appeared a single time. V gene TRBV6-1 combines with J gene TRBJ1-1; perhaps TRBD1 as D (5 bases). The CDR3 sequence is 15 residues long. V shed 3 bases and J shed 5 bases, with 16 bases lying between them. Germline V lookup: CDR1 MNHNS, CDR2 SASEGT. CDR3 residues: CASSEIQAFGTEAFF. CDR3 in DNA: TGTGCCAGCAGTGAGATACAGGCTTTTGGGACTGAAGCTTTCTTT.

The V and J genes are TRBV10-3 and TRBJ2-7, with D possibly matching TRBD1 (6 bases). The V end lost 10 bases, the J end lost 5 bases, and 12 bases lay between the germline ends. From germline, CDR1 is ENHRY and CDR2 SYGVKD. There are 11 residues in the CDR3. DNA of the CDR3: TGTGCCACCACAGGGTGGGACGAGCAGTACTTC. Translating gives CATTGWDEQYF.

The chain employs TRBV11-1 and TRBJ2-1; 7 bases are a match to TRBD1. Per germline, CDR1 SGHAT and CDR2 FQDESV (reference sequence). V gave up 4 bases and J gave up 5 bases; unmatched junction bases: 11. This CDR3 comprises 16 residues. The CDR3 DNA sequence: TGTGCCAGCAGCTCACCCGGGACAGCTGTACACAATGAGCAGTTCTTC. This gives the protein CASSSPGTAVHNEQFF.

The V call is TRBV5-1, the J call TRBJ2-5; possible D gene TRBD1, 6 bases. Germline CDR1 is SGHRS and CDR2 is YFSETQ. This CDR3 contains 15 residues. Trimming shortened V by 1 base and J by 4 bases, and 14 bases separated the two germline ends. The CDR3 loop reads CASSLTTGSGETQYF. CDR3 DNA sequence: TGCGCCAGCAGCTTGACCACAGGGTCTGGAGAGACCCAGTACTTC. Filled out from reference TRBV5-1 and TRBJ2-5, the complete variable domain reads KAGVTQTPRYLIKTRGQQVTLSCSPISGHRSVSWYQQTPGQGLQFLFEYFSETQRNKGNFPGRFSGRQFSNSRSEMNVSTLELGDSALYLCASSLTTGSGETQYFGPGTRLLVL.

The V call is TRBV30, the J call TRBJ1-2, with 8 bases lining up with TRBD1. The CDR3 contains 13 residues. CDR1 and CDR2 from the germline V gene are GTSNPN and SVGIG (reference sequence). The trim removed 5 bases at V and 8 bases at J, leaving 10 bases unmatched. The CDR3 DNA follows: TGTGCCTGGGGACCGGACAGGGACGGCGGCTACACCTTC. Translation: CAWGPDRDGGYTF.

The rearrangement links TRBV5-8 to TRBJ1-5; 8 bases fit TRBD1. This CDR3 has 17 amino acids. J gave up 2 bases and V 0 bases, and 7 bases lay outside the gene matches. Germline lookup yields CDR1 SGHTS and CDR2 YDEGEE. As DNA, the CDR3 is TGTGCCAGCAGCTTGGGCTCAGGGGGCCGTGGCAATCAGCCCCAGCATTTT. Amino acid sequence: CASSLGSGGRGNQPQHF. Full variable domain (rest looked up from reference TRBV5-8 and TRBJ1-5): EAGVTQSPTHLIKTRGQQATLRCSPISGHTSVYWYQQALGLGLQFLLWYDEGEERNRGNFPPRFSGRQFPNYSSELNVNALELEDSALYLCASSLGSGGRGNQPQHFGDGTRLSIL.

J is TRBJ2-1 and V is TRBV4-3; 10 bases map to TRBD1. V shed 1 base, J shed 4 bases, and the junction held 1 base outside the gene matches. The CDR3 loop spans 15 amino acids. CDR1 and CDR2 (germline): LGHNA, YSLEER. CDR3 amino acids: CASSQGQGAYNEQFF. The CDR3 nucleotides read TGCGCCAGCAGCCAAGGACAGGGGGCTTACAATGAGCAGTTCTTC.

The J gene is TRBJ2-2, the V gene TRBV6-5, with 7 bases fitting TRBD1. Germline CDR1 reads MNHEY; CDR2 reads SVGAGI. V lost 4 bases to trimming and J lost 6 bases; unmatched junction nucleotides: 5. The CDR3 spans 14 residues. CDR3 coding DNA: TGTGCCAGCAGTTCGACAGGGTCTCCCGGGGAGCTGTTTTTT. This sequence encodes CASSSTGSPGELFF.

The V call is TRBV27, the J call TRBJ2-3, with 10 positions matching TRBD1. The V gene's germline CDR1 is MNHEY and CDR2 SMNVEV (reference sequence). This CDR3 has 15 amino acids. Trimming cost V 3 bases and J 2 bases; bases outside gene matches: 2. CDR3 residues: CASSLGQGHTDTQYF. CDR3 DNA sequence: TGTGCCAGCAGTTTGGGACAGGGGCACACAGATACGCAGTATTTT.

The rearrangement uses TRBV5-1 and TRBJ1-1; TRBD1 matches 7 bases. Germline CDR1 is SGHRS and CDR2 is YFSETQ. CDR3 size: 15 residues. Germline trimming cut 2 bases from V and 3 bases from J; bases unmatched to any gene: 7. The CDR3 region has the DNA TGCGCCAGCAGCTTTACGACAGGGACCCACACTGAAGCTTTCTTT. Encoded protein: CASSFTTGTHTEAFF.

This chain uses TRBV18 with TRBJ2-1; 10 bases align to TRBD2. The V and J ends lost 3 bases and 5 bases, in that order; junction bases with no gene match: 4. Germline V lookup: CDR1 KGHSH, CDR2 LQKENI. The CDR3 contains 15 residues. DNA for the CDR3: TGTGCCAGCTCACCCCGACTAGCGGGTAACAATGAGCAGTTCTTC. Encoded protein: CASSPRLAGNNEQFF.

V gene TRBV7-2 combines with J gene TRBJ1-5, with D uncertain. Germline V gene data show CDR1 as SGHTA and CDR2 as FQGNSA. The length of the CDR3 is 15 residues. Deletions cut 1 base from V and 6 bases from J, with 13 bases between. CDR3 residues: CASSLDPSPRQPQHF. CDR3 nucleotide sequence: TGTGCCAGCAGCTTAGACCCGAGCCCACGTCAGCCCCAGCATTTT.